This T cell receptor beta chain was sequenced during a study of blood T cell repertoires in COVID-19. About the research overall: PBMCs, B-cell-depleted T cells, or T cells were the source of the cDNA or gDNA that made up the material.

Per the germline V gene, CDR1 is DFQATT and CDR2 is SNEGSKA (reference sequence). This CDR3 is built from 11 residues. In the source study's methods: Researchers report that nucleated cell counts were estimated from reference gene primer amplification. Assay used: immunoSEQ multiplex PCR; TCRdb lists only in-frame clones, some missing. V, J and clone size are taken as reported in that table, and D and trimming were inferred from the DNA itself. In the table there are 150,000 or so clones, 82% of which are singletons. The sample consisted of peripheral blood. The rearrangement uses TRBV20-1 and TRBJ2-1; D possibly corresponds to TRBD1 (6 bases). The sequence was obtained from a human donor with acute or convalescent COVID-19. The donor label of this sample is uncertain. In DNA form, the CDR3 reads TGCAGCCCTTTACAGGGTTATGAGCAGTTCTTC. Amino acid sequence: CSPLQGYEQFF.